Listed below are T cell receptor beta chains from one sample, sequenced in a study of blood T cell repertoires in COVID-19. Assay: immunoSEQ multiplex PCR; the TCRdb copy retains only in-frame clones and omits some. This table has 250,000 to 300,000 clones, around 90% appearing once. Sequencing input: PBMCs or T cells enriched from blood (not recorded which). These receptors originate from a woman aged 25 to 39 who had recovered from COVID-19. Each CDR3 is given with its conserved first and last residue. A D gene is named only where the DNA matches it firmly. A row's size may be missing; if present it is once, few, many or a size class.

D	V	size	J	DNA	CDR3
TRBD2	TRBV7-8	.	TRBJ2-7	TGTGCCAGCAGACTAGGACTAGGGCCATACGAGCAGTACTTC	CASRLGLGPYEQYF
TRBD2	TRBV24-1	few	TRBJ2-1	TGTGCCACCAAAGAAGCCGGGACTAGCGGTGACAATGAGCAGTTCTTC	CATKEAGTSGDNEQFF
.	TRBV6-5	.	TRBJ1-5	TGTGCCAGCAGCCGAGAGGGCCAGGGGAGTCAGCCCCAGCATTTT	CASSREGQGSQPQHF
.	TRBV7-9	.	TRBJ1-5	TGTGCCAGCAGCTTATTGGGGGGGCCCCAGCATTTT	CASSLLGGPQHF
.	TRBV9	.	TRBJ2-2	TGTGCCAGCAGCGACGCCACCAGCGGACCCGATTGGGCCGGGGAGCTGTTTTTT	CASSDATSGPDWAGELFF
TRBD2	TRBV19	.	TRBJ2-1	TGTGCCACCTCGGGACTAGCGGGTTCTGAGCAGTTCTTC	CATSGLAGSEQFF
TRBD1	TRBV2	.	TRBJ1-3	TGTGCCAGCAGCCAAGGACAGGGGGTTGGAAACACCATATATTTT	CASSQGQGVGNTIYF
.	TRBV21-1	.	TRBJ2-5	TGTGCCAGCAGCAGCATGGGACAGGAAAAAGAGACCCAGTACTTC	CASSSMGQEKETQYF
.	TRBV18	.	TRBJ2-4	TGTGCCAGCTCACCATCCCAGGCCAAAAACATTCAGTACTTC	CASSPSQAKNIQYF
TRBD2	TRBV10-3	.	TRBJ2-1	TGTGCCACATTATCCGGGACTAGCGGGAGAAACAATGAGCAGTTCTTC	CATLSGTSGRNNEQFF
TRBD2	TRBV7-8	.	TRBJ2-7	TGTGCCAGCAGCGAGGGACTAGCGGGACTCTACGAGCAGTACTTC	CASSEGLAGLYEQYF
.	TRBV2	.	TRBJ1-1	TGTGCCAGCGCGCTGACACTGAACACTGAAGCTTTCTTT	CASALTLNTEAFF
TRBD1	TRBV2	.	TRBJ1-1	TGTGCCAGCAGTGGTAACAGGGGCTTAAGGAAGCCTGAAGCTTTCTTT	CASSGNRGLRKPEAFF
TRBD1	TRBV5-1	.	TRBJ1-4	TGCGCCAGCAGCTTAACCGGGACAGAGAATGAAAAACTGTTTTTT	CASSLTGTENEKLFF
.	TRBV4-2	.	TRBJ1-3	TGTGCCAGCAGCCAAGATTATCGGGTTGACGGAAACACCATATATTTT	CASSQDYRVDGNTIYF
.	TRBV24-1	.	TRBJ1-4	TGTGCCACCAGTGACTCTCGTGAAAAACTGTTTTTT	CATSDSREKLFF
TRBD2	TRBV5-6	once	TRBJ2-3	TGTGCCAGCAGCCTACCACTAGCGGGAGGCTCGGCAGATACGCAGTATTTT	CASSLPLAGGSADTQYF
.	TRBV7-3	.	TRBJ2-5	TGTGCCAGCCATAAAGCTACAGGGTCAGGAGAAGAGACCCAGTACTTC	CASHKATGSGEETQYF
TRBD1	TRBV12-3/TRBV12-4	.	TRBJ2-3	TGTGCCAGCAGTGGACAGGGAAGGGATACGCAGTATTTT	CASSGQGRDTQYF
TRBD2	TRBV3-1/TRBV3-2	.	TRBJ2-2	TGTGCCAGCAGCCAAGTAGCGGGAGGGGAGCTGTTTTTT	CASSQVAGGELFF
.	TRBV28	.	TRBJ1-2	TGTGCCACTGACGGGAGATATGGCTACACCTTC	CATDGRYGYTF
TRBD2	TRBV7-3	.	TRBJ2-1	TGTGCCAGCAGCCCTCTAGCGGGAGGGTACAATGAGCAGTTCTTC	CASSPLAGGYNEQFF